This T cell receptor beta chain derives from a study of blood T cells in healthy people across ages. Broader study findings: The recorded TCR beta diversity per million T cells decreased in a roughly linear manner with age.

This clonotype has just a few counts. What it binds is unknown. A read error may explain this, as a much larger clone is one base away. Then a second PCR, running roughly 7 to 11 cycles, was carried out with a sample-barcoded 5' primer and a J-beta primer mix. Every cDNA molecule carried a tag from a template-switch adaptor bearing 12 random nucleotides. MiXCR, run by TCRdb on the 5' RACE reads, gives a single entry per CDR3 protein. The data hold approximately 700,000 distinct CDR3 sequences, with about a third observed a single time. Every sample yielded at least 6.5 million isolated PBMCs. Trimming left V 5 bases short and J 6 bases short, with 14 bases between. The CDR3 extends over 13 amino acids. Germline V gene sequence: CDR1 DFQATT, CDR2 SNEGSKA (reference sequence).

The sample taken for sequencing was blood. The chain uses TRBV20-1 and TRBJ1-5; possible D gene TRBD1, 5 bases. This TCR was recovered from an elderly woman in good health. The CDR3, as DNA: TGCAGTGCTGGTGGGAGGGGAACTCAGCCCCAGCATTTT. It encodes CSAGGRGTQPQHF.